Listed below are T cell receptor beta chains from one sample, sequenced in a study of persistence of HIV-infected CD4 T cells. No cognate antigen is known for these TCRs. Sequencing used immunoSEQ multiplex PCR; TCRdb keeps in-frame clones, though not all of them. In the table there are around 20,000 clones, 75% to 80% of which are singletons. The sequencing here drew on CD4+ T cells sorted from PBMCs after approximately 19-hour stimulation, taken from a patient who received antiretroviral therapy. The receptor source for this set is an adult man with HIV who was CMV-seropositive. CDR3s include the opening cysteine and the closing phenylalanine or tryptophan. The D gene is left open where the match is weak. Only some rows state a clone size, as once, few, many or a class for expanded clones.

D: TRBD1; V: TRBV27; size: -; J: TRBJ2-7; DNA: TGTGCCAGCCGCTTGGGGACAGGCTCCTACGAGCAGTACTTC; CDR3: CASRLGTGSYEQYF
D: TRBD1; V: TRBV18; size: -; J: TRBJ1-1; DNA: TGTGCCAGCTCACCTACGCGTGGGGACAGGAGGAGGAACACTGAAGCTTTCTTT; CDR3: CASSPTRGDRRRNTEAFF
D: TRBD1; V: TRBV28; size: -; J: TRBJ2-7; DNA: TGTGCCAGCAGCCCAGTCCCGGGACAGGGTTGGTACGAGCAGTACTTC; CDR3: CASSPVPGQGWYEQYF
D: TRBD1; V: TRBV19; size: -; J: TRBJ1-5; DNA: TGTGCCAGTAAAGGCAGGGGGGCGTCTGGCAATCAGCCCCAGCATTTT; CDR3: CASKGRGASGNQPQHF
D: TRBD1; V: TRBV6-1; size: few; J: TRBJ1-6; DNA: TGTGCCAGCAGTGAAGCGAACAGGGGTAATTCACCCCTCCACTTT; CDR3: CASSEANRGNSPLHF
D: -; V: TRBV6-6; size: -; J: TRBJ1-5; DNA: TGTGCCAGCAGCCTTTACAGGAGCCTCAATCAGCCCCAGCATTTT; CDR3: CASSLYRSLNQPQHF
D: -; V: TRBV20-1; size: -; J: TRBJ2-3; DNA: TGCAGTGCTAGTTGGCAGGGCTCCACAGATACGCAGTATTTT; CDR3: CSASWQGSTDTQYF
D: TRBD1; V: TRBV3-1/TRBV3-2; size: -; J: TRBJ1-1; DNA: TGTGCCAGCAGCCACCGGGACAGGGCACCTGAAGCTTTCTTT; CDR3: CASSHRDRAPEAFF
D: -; V: TRBV9; size: -; J: TRBJ1-2; DNA: TGTGCCAGCAGCGGGGGGTACTATGGCTACACCTTC; CDR3: CASSGGYYGYTF
D: TRBD2; V: TRBV3-1/TRBV3-2; size: -; J: TRBJ2-7; DNA: TGTGCCAGCAGCCATAGCGCGGGGGGCGCCTACGAGCAGTACTTC; CDR3: CASSHSAGGAYEQYF
D: TRBD2; V: TRBV27; size: -; J: TRBJ2-7; DNA: TGTGCCAGCAGTGCAACCGGGACTACCTACGAGCAGTACTTC; CDR3: CASSATGTTYEQYF
D: TRBD1; V: TRBV6-5; size: -; J: TRBJ1-3; DNA: TGTGCCAGCAGTTACTCGGGACAGGGGTCTGGAAACACCATATATTTT; CDR3: CASSYSGQGSGNTIYF
D: TRBD2; V: TRBV7-9; size: once; J: TRBJ2-3; DNA: TGTGCCAGCAGCTTAGTTGCGGGGGGGACAGATACGCAGTATTTT; CDR3: CASSLVAGGTDTQYF
D: TRBD2; V: TRBV7-2; size: medium-sized; J: TRBJ2-3; DNA: TGTGCCAGCAGCCGGACAACTCGACTAGCGGGGGGCACAGATACGCAGTATTTT; CDR3: CASSRTTRLAGGTDTQYF
D: -; V: TRBV5-1; size: -; J: TRBJ1-4; DNA: TGCGCCACCAGGGTCCGCTCCCCAACTAATGAAAAACTGTTTTTT; CDR3: CATRVRSPTNEKLFF
D: -; V: TRBV18; size: -; J: TRBJ1-2; DNA: TGTGCCAGCTCACCAACCACCCTCAAAGGGGGCTACACCTTC; CDR3: CASSPTTLKGGYTF
D: -; V: TRBV9; size: -; J: TRBJ2-1; DNA: TGTGCCAGCAGCGTAGAGGGTCAACCCTACAATGAGCAGTTCTTC; CDR3: CASSVEGQPYNEQFF
D: -; V: TRBV5-1; size: once; J: TRBJ2-2; DNA: TGCGCCAGCAGCAAGATCAGCTCGAACACCGGGGAGCTGTTTTTT; CDR3: CASSKISSNTGELFF
D: TRBD1; V: TRBV20-1; size: -; J: TRBJ1-6; DNA: TGCAGTGCTAGTAAGGGACAGCGGTCGTATTCACCCCTCCACTTT; CDR3: CSASKGQRSYSPLHF
D: -; V: TRBV19; size: few; J: TRBJ2-6; DNA: TGTGCCAGTAGTATGGGTCTCGGAAGCTCTGGGGCCAACGTCCTGACTTTC; CDR3: CASSMGLGSSGANVLTF
D: -; V: TRBV3-1/TRBV3-2; size: -; J: TRBJ2-7; DNA: TGTGCCAGCAGCCACAGGTTCTACGAGCAGTACTTC; CDR3: CASSHRFYEQYF
D: -; V: TRBV18; size: -; J: TRBJ2-5; DNA: TGTGCCAGCTCACAGGGGATACAAGAGACCCAGTACTTC; CDR3: CASSQGIQETQYF
D: TRBD1; V: TRBV28; size: -; J: TRBJ1-1; DNA: TGTGCCAGTCACGCGGGGACAGCCGTGGGGATGAACACTGAAGCTTTCTTT; CDR3: CASHAGTAVGMNTEAFF
D: -; V: TRBV28; size: -; J: TRBJ1-5; DNA: TGTGCCAGCAGTGCGGCCGCGGGGTCTAGCAATCAGCCCCAGCATTTT; CDR3: CASSAAAGSSNQPQHF
D: TRBD1; V: TRBV2; size: -; J: TRBJ1-3; DNA: TGTGCCAGCAGGGACAGGGTTATTGGAAACACCATATATTTT; CDR3: CASRDRVIGNTIYF
D: -; V: TRBV6-1; size: few; J: TRBJ1-5; DNA: TGTGCCAGCAGTGATATGGCAGTTAGTCAGCCCCAGCATTTT; CDR3: CASSDMAVSQPQHF
D: TRBD1; V: TRBV9; size: -; J: TRBJ1-6; DNA: TGTGCCAGCAGCTTGGGACAGGCTAATTCACCCCTCCACTTT; CDR3: CASSLGQANSPLHF
D: -; V: TRBV14; size: -; J: TRBJ2-3; DNA: TGTGCCAGCAGCCAAGAGGGGTCTTTTCGCACAGATACGCAGTATTTT; CDR3: CASSQEGSFRTDTQYF
D: TRBD1; V: TRBV9; size: -; J: TRBJ2-7; DNA: TGTGCCAGCAGCGCCCAGGGGGCATACGAGCAGTACTTC; CDR3: CASSAQGAYEQYF
D: TRBD1; V: TRBV28; size: once; J: TRBJ2-1; DNA: TGTGCCAGCAGCAAAGGGGACAGGGTCAACAATGAGCAGTTCTTC; CDR3: CASSKGDRVNNEQFF
D: -; V: TRBV14; size: -; J: TRBJ1-1; DNA: TGTGCCAGCAGCCAAGATCTGAGGGCGGGTGAAGCTTTCTTT; CDR3: CASSQDLRAGEAFF
D: -; V: TRBV3-1/TRBV3-2; size: -; J: TRBJ2-2; DNA: TGTGCCAGCAGCCTTGGACAGCAAAACACCGGGGAGCTGTTTTTT; CDR3: CASSLGQQNTGELFF
D: -; V: TRBV6-2/TRBV6-3; size: -; J: TRBJ2-1; DNA: TGTGCCAGCAGTTTAAGCTTTCCCGGTGGACTGCAAAATGAGCAGTTCTTC; CDR3: CASSLSFPGGLQNEQFF
D: TRBD1; V: TRBV10-1; size: -; J: TRBJ2-1; DNA: TGCGCCAGCAGTGGGGGGACAGTGGGTTACAATGAGCAGTTCTTC; CDR3: CASSGGTVGYNEQFF
D: TRBD2; V: TRBV18; size: -; J: TRBJ2-2; DNA: TGTGCCAGCTCACCACCCTCGGGAGGGAAGAACACCGGGGAGCTGTTTTTT; CDR3: CASSPPSGGKNTGELFF
D: TRBD2; V: TRBV3-1/TRBV3-2; size: -; J: TRBJ2-3; DNA: TGTGCCAGCAGCCCCTCGGCGGGAGCGGGGGGGCCATATACGCAGTATTTT; CDR3: CASSPSAGAGGPYTQYF
D: TRBD1; V: TRBV6-5; size: -; J: TRBJ2-7; DNA: TGTGCCAGCAGTTACTCCGGGACAGGGTCGGTCTACGAGCAGTACTTC; CDR3: CASSYSGTGSVYEQYF
D: -; V: TRBV6-6; size: -; J: TRBJ1-3; DNA: TGTGCCAGCAGTCGTTCCCTAAAGTTTCTTAGCTCTGGAAACACCATATATTTT; CDR3: CASSRSLKFLSSGNTIYF
D: TRBD1; V: TRBV6-5; size: few; J: TRBJ2-7; DNA: TGTGCCAGCACCACGACAGGGAGCTACGAGCAGTACTTC; CDR3: CASTTTGSYEQYF
D: TRBD1; V: TRBV9; size: -; J: TRBJ2-6; DNA: TGTGCCAGCAGCGTAGGACAGGGTTCTGGGGCCAACGTCCTGACTTTC; CDR3: CASSVGQGSGANVLTF
D: -; V: TRBV6-5; size: -; J: TRBJ1-4; DNA: TGTGCCAGCAGGCTGACGCAGGGCGATGAAAAACTGTTTTTT; CDR3: CASRLTQGDEKLFF
D: -; V: TRBV29-1; size: -; J: TRBJ2-2; DNA: TGCAGCGGAGCCACCCTCGGCACCGGGGAGCTGTTTTTT; CDR3: CSGATLGTGELFF